This T cell receptor beta chain was recorded in a study of OX40 agonist ivuxolimab in advanced cancers. Points from the study as a whole: In a subset of nonresponders, normalized T-cell clonal expansion was also low.

A note on this clone: Its cognate antigen is unknown.

Sequenced by immunoSEQ multiplex PCR; TCRdb stores in-frame clones only, minus some. The sample consists of about 75,000 clones, more than 90% of them appearing once. This CDR3 spans 16 amino acids. V was pared by 1 base and J by 5 bases, with 5 bases of the junction left unmatched. CDR1 is KGHSH, CDR2 LQKENI, per germline. The V and J genes are TRBV18 and TRBJ2-3, with 11 bases aligning to TRBD1. Here the sequenced sample was CD4+ or CD8+ T cells sorted from blood, taken in a trial of the OX40 agonist ivuxolimab. The clonotype comes from an adult with an advanced solid tumor such as melanoma, head and neck, liver or kidney cancer. CDR3 in amino acids: CASSPRPGQGGDTQYF. CDR3 DNA sequence: TGTGCCAGCTCACCACGACCGGGACAGGGGGGAGATACGCAGTATTTT.